The 20 T cell receptor beta chains below come from one sample, sequenced in a study of blood T cells in healthy people across ages. Through a sample-barcoded 5' primer and a J-beta primer mix, a second PCR was run for roughly 6 to 12 cycles. TCRdb fed the 5' RACE reads into MiXCR, producing one record per CDR3 protein. The sample carries 1.5 million to 2 million distinct CDR3 sequences, around half recorded once. The specimen sequenced was blood. Receptors originate from a middle-aged woman in good health.

The CDR3 reads CASSRLNTGELFF. The CDR3 bases are TGTGCCAGCTCACGCCTTAACACCGGGGAGCTGTTTTTT. The genes are TRBV18 and TRBJ2-2; D unclear. V was shortened by 4 bases and J by 2 bases, with 5 bases between the two germline ends. This CDR3 spans 13 amino acids. CDR1 KGHSH and CDR2 LQKENI come from the germline V gene.

The table lists this clonotype with a few counts. This sequence joins TRBV13 and TRBJ2-7; 10 bases fit TRBD2. The J call is doubtful: the DNA matches TRBJ2-5 better. This CDR3 has 18 residues. Germline lookup yields CDR1 PRHDT and CDR2 FYEKMQ (reference sequence). CDR3 sequence: CASSSRAGGSYPPETQYF. The CDR3 DNA reads TGTGCCAGCAGCTCTCGAGCGGGGGGGAGTTACCCGCCAGAGACCCAGTACTTC.

Comment on this clonotype: Relative to the germline gene, one junction end is altered; a read error may explain this. The chain uses TRBV5-1 and TRBJ2-3, with 8 nucleotides matching TRBD1. Per germline, CDR1 SGHRS and CDR2 YFSETQ. This CDR3 comprises 15 residues. CDR3 loop: CASSYRTGSTDTQYF. The CDR3 nucleotides read TGTGCCAGCAGCTACCGGACAGGGAGCACAGATACGCAGTATTTT.

This clonotype occurred a few times. This chain links TRBV3-1 with TRBJ2-2; D gene ambiguous. The germline V and J ends were trimmed by 4 bases and 1 base, with 10 bases remaining between them. Germline V gives CDR1 LGHDT, CDR2 YNNKEL (reference sequence). This CDR3 comprises 15 residues. CDR3: CASSRVRQNTGELFF. CDR3 nucleotide sequence: TGTGCCAGCAGCCGAGTACGGCAGAACACCGGGGAGCTGTTTTTT.

The chain carries TRBV6-4 and TRBJ1-2; D unclear. V shed 2 bases and J shed 8 bases, with 9 bases lying between them. Germline V CDR1 and CDR2: MRHNA, SNTAGT. The CDR3 consists of 12 residues. In DNA form, the CDR3 reads TGTGCCAGCAGTGACAGGGATTCGGGCTACACCTTC. Translated, it gives CASSDRDSGYTF.

The genes are TRBV15 and TRBJ2-7, with a possible D match to TRBD2 (5 bases). CDR1 is LNHNV and CDR2 is YYDKDF in the germline V gene (reference sequence). The CDR3 sequence is 17 residues long. Trimming stripped 0 bases from V and 1 base from J, with 16 bases between. The CDR3, as DNA: TGTGCCACCAGCAGAGATCTCGGGCCAGGAGGATCCTACGAGCAGTACTTC. Encoded protein: CATSRDLGPGGSYEQYF.

V gene TRBV4-1 combines with J gene TRBJ2-7; no clear D. Germline V lookup: CDR1 MGHRA, CDR2 YSYEKL. This CDR3 is 15 amino acids long. V lost 0 bases to trimming and J lost 5 bases, with 14 bases between them. The CDR3, as DNA: TGCGCCAGCAGCCAAGATGAAGACGAATACCACGAGCAGTACTTC. It is translated as CASSQDEDEYHEQYF.

The chain is built from TRBV2 and TRBJ2-1; 8 bases match TRBD2. With V trimmed by 6 bases and J by 8 bases, 9 bases remained unmatched. This CDR3 is built from 14 residues. CDR1 and CDR2 (germline): SNHLY, FYNNEI. DNA for the CDR3: TGTGCCAGCAGATCTCAACGGGGGGGCCATGAGCAGTTCTTC. Translating it yields CASRSQRGGHEQFF.

The chain uses TRBV27 and TRBJ2-1, with D unclear. Between the trimmed V and J ends, which lost 2 bases and 5 bases, there was a span of 13 bases. This CDR3 spans 15 amino acids. Germline V lookup: CDR1 MNHEY, CDR2 SMNVEV (reference sequence). CDR3 amino acids: CASSLIPATHNEQFF. CDR3 DNA: TGTGCCAGCAGTTTAATCCCCGCCACCCACAATGAGCAGTTCTTC.

The gene calls are TRBV9 and TRBJ2-5; perhaps TRBD2 as D (7 bases). V was cut by 0 bases and J by 1 base, with 16 bases left in between. The CDR3 is 17 amino acids. From germline, CDR1 is SGDLS and CDR2 YYNGEE. The CDR3 sequence is CASSVDPSGGVQETQYF. DNA for the CDR3: TGTGCCAGCAGCGTAGACCCGTCGGGGGGCGTCCAAGAGACCCAGTACTTC.

The table lists this clonotype with a few counts. The V call is TRBV10-1, the J call TRBJ2-3, with 7 nucleotides matching TRBD1. This CDR3 is built from 13 residues. V lost 5 bases to trimming and J lost 7 bases; unmatched junction nucleotides: 6. Germline values: CDR1 WNHNN, CDR2 SYGVQD (reference sequence). CDR3 sequence: CASSRQGSNTQYF. The CDR3 DNA follows: TGCGCCAGCAGTCGACAGGGCTCGAATACGCAGTATTTT.

This clonotype was picked up one time. The chain recombines TRBV11-2 with TRBJ1-4; 7 bases fit TRBD1. This CDR3 has 18 amino acids. V gave up 2 bases and J gave up 8 bases; unmatched junction bases: 17. CDR1 is SGHAT, CDR2 FQNNGV, per germline. Written as DNA, the CDR3 is TGTGCCAGCAGCTTATCAGATCGACAGGGTCCCCAGTCGGAAAAACTGTTTTTT. Translated, it gives CASSLSDRQGPQSEKLFF.

This clonotype showed up just a few times. The rearrangement links TRBV6-1 to TRBJ2-7; D call uncertain. The CDR3 is made up of 13 amino acids. With 9 bases removed from V and 1 base from J, the gap between germline ends came to 13 bases. Germline assignment: CDR1 MNHNS and CDR2 SASEGT. The CDR3 DNA is TGTGCCAGTAGAAGGCAGCCTTCCTACGAGCAGTACTTC. It encodes CASRRQPSYEQYF.

This clonotype has more than one count but fewer than ten. V is TRBV12-3 or TRBV12-4 and J is TRBJ2-5; 10 nucleotides match TRBD1. V lost 8 bases, J lost 6 bases, and 12 bases stayed unmatched. The CDR3 covers 15 residues. CDR3 in DNA: TGTGCCAGCCGGGTGGGACAGGGGATTCGGCAGACCCAGTACTTC. Protein product: CASRVGQGIRQTQYF.

This clonotype was recorded at least ten times. CDR3 nucleotide sequence: TGCGCCAGCAGCCAAGAGGTCGACTACGAGCAGTACTTC. Encoded protein: CASSQEVDYEQYF. This chain uses TRBV4-1 with TRBJ2-7; no clear D gene. Trimming pared 0 bases from V and 3 bases from J, leaving 6 bases between. Germline V gene data show CDR1 as MGHRA and CDR2 as YSYEKL. This CDR3 has 13 residues.

The chain combines TRBV11-2 with TRBJ2-1; 13 positions agree with TRBD2. The CDR3 is made up of 14 amino acids. The germline V gene has CDR1 SGHAT and CDR2 FQNNGV. Unmatched junction bases numbered 4, after V lost 8 bases and J lost 6 bases. The CDR3 DNA sequence: TGTGCCAGCGTACTAGCGGGGGGGATCAATGAGCAGTTCTTC. Its protein is CASVLAGGINEQFF.

This clonotype was seen only once. This CDR3 is CASSPDSSGVYNEQFF. CDR3 coding DNA: TGTGCCAGCAGCCCGGACTCATCGGGGGTATACAATGAGCAGTTCTTC. This rearrangement joins TRBV12-3 or TRBV12-4 to TRBJ2-1, with D perhaps matching TRBD2 (6 bases). The CDR3 contains 16 residues. V was cut by 6 bases and J by 4 bases, with 19 bases left in between.

The J gene is TRBJ2-1, the V gene TRBV14; D gene uncertain. V was clipped by 7 bases and J by 7 bases, with 14 bases between them. The CDR3 has 13 residues. Germline CDR1 SGHDN, CDR2 FVKESK. The CDR3 bases are TGTGCCAGCATCCTGGCGACTTGGAATGAGCAGTTCTTC. Protein product: CASILATWNEQFF.

Points on this clonotype: An end of the junction does not agree with germline; a read error may underlie this. V usage is TRBV12-3 or TRBV12-4 and J usage is TRBJ2-3, with 10 bases identical to TRBD1. The CDR3 runs to 15 residues. CDR3 in DNA: TGTGCCAGCAGTAGGAGGGGACAGGGGACAGATATGCAGTATTTT. Amino acid sequence: CASSRRGQGTDMQYF.

The chain employs TRBV5-1 and TRBJ2-4; perhaps TRBD2 as D (6 bases). Deletions cut 1 base from V and 13 bases from J, with 18 bases between. Germline loops: CDR1 SGHRS, CDR2 YFSETQ. The CDR3 is 14 amino acids. The CDR3, as DNA: TGCGCCAGCAGCTTGAAGGAGGGGCCGCAGGAGCAGTACTTC. Its translation: CASSLKEGPQEQYF.